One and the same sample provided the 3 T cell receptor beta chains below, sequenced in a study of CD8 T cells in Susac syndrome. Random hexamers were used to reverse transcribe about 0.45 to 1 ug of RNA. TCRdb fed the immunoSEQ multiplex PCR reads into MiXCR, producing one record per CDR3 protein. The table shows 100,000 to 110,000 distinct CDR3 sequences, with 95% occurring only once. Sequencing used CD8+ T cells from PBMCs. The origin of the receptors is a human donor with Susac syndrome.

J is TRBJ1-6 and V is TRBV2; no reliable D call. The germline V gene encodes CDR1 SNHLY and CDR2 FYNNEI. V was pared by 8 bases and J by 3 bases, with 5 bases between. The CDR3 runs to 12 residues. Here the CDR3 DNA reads TGTGCCAGCCGGGACTATAATTCACCCCTCCACTTT. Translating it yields CASRDYNSPLHF.

The CDR3 region is CASSRSEGDEQYF. CDR3 DNA: TGTGCCAGCAGCCGGTCAGAAGGCGACGAGCAGTACTTC. The chain employs TRBV7-9 and TRBJ2-7; D unclear. This CDR3 spans 13 amino acids. Germline loops: CDR1 SEHNR, CDR2 FQNEAQ (reference sequence). Trimming pared 5 bases from V and 5 bases from J, leaving 13 bases between.

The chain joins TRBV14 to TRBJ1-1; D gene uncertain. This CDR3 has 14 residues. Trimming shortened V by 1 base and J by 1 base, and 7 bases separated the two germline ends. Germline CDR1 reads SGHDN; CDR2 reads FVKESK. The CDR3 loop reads CASSQVRGNTEAFF. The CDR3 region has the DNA TGTGCCAGCAGCCAAGTACGAGGGAACACTGAAGCTTTCTTT. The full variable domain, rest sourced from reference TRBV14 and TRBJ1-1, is EAGVTQFPSHSVIEKGQTVTLRCDPISGHDNLYWYRRVMGKEIKFLLHFVKESKQDESGMPNNRFLAERTGGTYSTLKVQPAELEDSGVYFCASSQVRGNTEAFFGQGTRLTVV.